A selection of T cell receptor beta chains follows, all from one sample in a study of T cells in Graves' hyperthyroidism and ophthalmopathy. One entry per CDR3 protein, called by TCRdb with MiXCR from the multiplex PCR reads. Found here are approximately 590,000 distinct CDR3 sequences, around 16% of them singletons; the top ten hold approximately 7.4%. Sequencing was done on a sample of blood. Every receptor here comes from a woman in her twenties or thirties with Graves' hyperthyroidism. CDR3s include the opening cysteine and the closing phenylalanine or tryptophan. A D gene is named only where the DNA matches it firmly. Size values are once, few and many counts, or a class for expanded clones, and some rows have none.

d_call | clone_size | j_call | v_call | cdr3_nt | cdr3_aa
. | few | TRBJ2-1 | TRBV27 | TGTGCCAGCAGTCAGTTTAGCTCCTACAATGAGCAGTTCTTC | CASSQFSSYNEQFF
TRBD2 | . | TRBJ2-7 | TRBV7-9 | TGTGCCAGCAGCCCGAGACTAGCGGCAACATCCTACGAGCAGTACTTC | CASSPRLAATSYEQYF
. | many | TRBJ2-1 | TRBV7-2 | TGTGCCAGCAGCTTCACCCGGACTGAGCAGTTCTTC | CASSFTRTEQFF
. | . | TRBJ2-5 | TRBV30 | TGTGCCTGGAGTGGGGGACTAGAGACCCAGTACTTC | CAWSGGLETQYF
TRBD2 | many | TRBJ2-3 | TRBV12-3/TRBV12-4 | TGTGCCAGCAGTTTAGTACGCCTAGCGGGAGGGCCGGGGGATACGCAGTATTTT | CASSLVRLAGGPGDTQYF
. | few | TRBJ2-1 | TRBV10-1 | TGCGCCAGCAGTGTGGACAGTATCCCCAATGAGCAGTTCTTC | CASSVDSIPNEQFF
. | few | TRBJ1-3 | TRBV9 | TGTGCCAGCAGCCCCACCCTGGGGTCAGACACCATATATTTT | CASSPTLGSDTIYF
TRBD2 | . | TRBJ2-7 | TRBV5-1 | TGCGCCAGCAGCCCGACTAGCATCCACGAGCAGTACTTC | CASSPTSIHEQYF
. | many | TRBJ2-7 | TRBV6-2/TRBV6-3 | TGTGCCAGCACCCGCCCCGGCCTCACCTACGAGCAGTACTTC | CASTRPGLTYEQYF
. | . | TRBJ1-1 | TRBV18 | TGTGCCAGCTCACCTTCAGGATTCACTGAAGCTTTCTTT | CASSPSGFTEAFF
TRBD2 | . | TRBJ2-1 | TRBV6-5 | TGTGCCAGCAGTTACTCGGCGGGAGACTACAATGAGCAGTTCTTC | CASSYSAGDYNEQFF
TRBD2 | . | TRBJ2-1 | TRBV12-3/TRBV12-4 | TGTGCCAGCAGCGACCCGCGACTAGCGGGAGCAGGTGAGCAGTTCTTC | CASSDPRLAGAGEQFF
. | few | TRBJ1-1 | TRBV4-2 | TGTGCCAGCAGCCAAGAGCTCCGGGCGCAGAACACTGAAGCTTTCTTT | CASSQELRAQNTEAFF
. | . | TRBJ1-2 | TRBV20-1 | TGCAGTGCTAGTGGCCTTTGGAAGAACTATGGCTACACCTTC | CSASGLWKNYGYTF
TRBD1 | many | TRBJ1-4 | TRBV20-1 | TGCAGTGCTCCGGACAGGGCGACTGAAAAACTGTTTTTT | CSAPDRATEKLFF
. | . | TRBJ2-3 | TRBV7-6 | TGTGCCAGCAGCTTAAGCAGGGGCTACACAGATACGCAGTATTTT | CASSLSRGYTDTQYF
. | . | TRBJ2-7 | TRBV5-6 | TGTGCCAGCAGCTTCGGACCGTTCTCCTACGAGCAGTACTTC | CASSFGPFSYEQYF
TRBD2 | many | TRBJ2-2 | TRBV24-1 | TGTGCCACCAGTGCCATTAGCGGGATGGGCACCGGGGAGCTGTTTTTT | CATSAISGMGTGELFF
. | . | TRBJ2-5 | TRBV12-3/TRBV12-4 | TGTGCCAGCAGGACCGTAGAGCCAGGGGCTGGAGAGACCCAGTACTTC | CASRTVEPGAGETQYF
TRBD1 | . | TRBJ2-7 | TRBV13 | TGTGCCAGCAGCTCCCCTCAGGGGGCGCAGGAGCAGTACTTC | CASSSPQGAQEQYF
. | few | TRBJ1-1 | TRBV20-1 | TGCAGTGCTAGGGGACCCGGGCCGTTGGTGGGGGGCACTGAAGCTTTCTTT | CSARGPGPLVGGTEAFF
. | many | TRBJ2-7 | TRBV28 | TGTGCCAGCAGTATCGGGACATTCTCCTACGAGCAGTACTTC | CASSIGTFSYEQYF
. | few | TRBJ2-1 | TRBV13 | TGTGCCAGCAGCTCGGAGGGCAATGAGCAGTTCTTC | CASSSEGNEQFF
. | many | TRBJ2-7 | TRBV5-5 | TGTGCCAGCAGCTCCACGGAAGGACAGCCCTACGAGCAGTACTTC | CASSSTEGQPYEQYF
. | many | TRBJ1-6 | TRBV20-1 | TGCAGTGCTTTCAACCCGGGACCCAGGGATTCACCCCTCCACTTT | CSAFNPGPRDSPLHF
. | many | TRBJ2-4 | TRBV12-3/TRBV12-4 | TGTGCCACCAAGAGCTCCAGGGCAGCCAAAAACATTCAGTACTTC | CATKSSRAAKNIQYF
TRBD1 | many | TRBJ1-1 | TRBV30 | TGTGCCTTTCGGTCGCAGGGGGGACTGAACACTGAAGCTTTCTTT | CAFRSQGGLNTEAFF
TRBD2 | many | TRBJ2-3 | TRBV20-1 | TGCAGTGCTAGGAGTCTAGCGGGAGAGTTGGATACGCAGTATTTT | CSARSLAGELDTQYF
TRBD1 | many | TRBJ1-5 | TRBV2 | TGTGCCAGCAGTGAACTGTCCCAGGGGGAGAGGCAGCCCCAGCATTTT | CASSELSQGERQPQHF
. | . | TRBJ2-3 | TRBV6-1 | TGTGCCAGCAGTAGGCGAGGGGGTTTGACAGATACGCAGTATTTT | CASSRRGGLTDTQYF
. | . | TRBJ2-6 | TRBV7-3 | TGTGCCAGCAGCTCTTACCCCCGGGCCAACGTCCTGACTTTC | CASSSYPRANVLTF
. | many | TRBJ2-5 | TRBV6-5 | TGTGCCAGCAGTTACCTTACCCAGTACTTC | CASSYLTQYF
. | few | TRBJ1-2 | TRBV27 | TGTGCCAGCGGGCAGGGGCTTAACTATGGCTACACCTTC | CASGQGLNYGYTF
. | many | TRBJ2-7 | TRBV7-9 | TGTGCCAGCAGCCACGCGGGTGTTGGCGGGCCCTCCTACGAGCAGTACTTC | CASSHAGVGGPSYEQYF
. | few | TRBJ1-5 | TRBV12-3/TRBV12-4 | TGTGCCAGCAGTGGGGGGAAGGGCAGGGCTAGCAATCAGCCCCAGCATTTT | CASSGGKGRASNQPQHF
. | . | TRBJ1-6 | TRBV18 | TGTGCCAGCTCACCGAGGGACGGATTCGGACCCCTCCACTTT | CASSPRDGFGPLHF